The rows below give T cell receptor beta chains drawn from one sample of a study of T cell changes during pregnancy in multiple sclerosis. Assay: immunoSEQ multiplex PCR; the TCRdb copy retains only in-frame clones and omits some. The sample carries tens of thousands of clones, roughly nine tenths recorded once. The sequencing used CD8+ T cells from peripheral blood mononuclear cells, collected in the second trimester of pregnancy. The receptors stem from a female donor with multiple sclerosis, enrolled in a pregnancy study. Each CDR3 is given with its conserved first and last residue. The order of the fields is V gene, D gene, J gene, clone size, CDR3 DNA, CDR3 protein. A D gene is named only where the DNA matches it firmly. The size of a clone is reported for some rows only, either as once, few or many, or as a class for expanded clones.

v_gene: TRBV7-6
d_gene: NA
j_gene: TRBJ1-1
abundance: NA
CDR3nt: TGTGCCAGCAGCTTAGCTAGTACAGGGAACACTGAAGCTTTCTTT
CDR3aa: CASSLASTGNTEAFF

v_gene: TRBV29-1
d_gene: NA
j_gene: TRBJ2-2
abundance: NA
CDR3nt: TGCAGCGTTATTGAGGCGAACACCGGGGAGCTGTTTTTT
CDR3aa: CSVIEANTGELFF

v_gene: TRBV4-1
d_gene: TRBD2
j_gene: TRBJ2-1
abundance: NA
CDR3nt: TGCGCCAGCAGCCAAGAACTAGCGGGAGTTGAGCAGTTCTTC
CDR3aa: CASSQELAGVEQFF

v_gene: TRBV5-1
d_gene: TRBD1
j_gene: TRBJ2-5
abundance: NA
CDR3nt: TGCGCCAGCAGCTTATCCGGGACAGGGCACGTGGAGACCCAGTACTTC
CDR3aa: CASSLSGTGHVETQYF

v_gene: TRBV6-5
d_gene: NA
j_gene: TRBJ1-1
abundance: NA
CDR3nt: TGTGCCAGCAGTTCTACAGCCTATTTGAACACTGAAGCTTTCTTT
CDR3aa: CASSSTAYLNTEAFF

v_gene: TRBV7-9
d_gene: NA
j_gene: TRBJ2-3
abundance: NA
CDR3nt: TGTGCCAGCAGCCCACAGGGATTCCGTAGCACAGATACGCAGTATTTT
CDR3aa: CASSPQGFRSTDTQYF

v_gene: TRBV27
d_gene: NA
j_gene: TRBJ1-6
abundance: few
CDR3nt: TGTGCCAGCAGTTCGGCAGGTTCAAATTCACCCCTCCACTTT
CDR3aa: CASSSAGSNSPLHF

v_gene: TRBV28
d_gene: NA
j_gene: TRBJ2-2
abundance: NA
CDR3nt: TGTGCCAGCAGTGTACAGGGAGTAAACACCGGGGAGCTGTTTTTT
CDR3aa: CASSVQGVNTGELFF

v_gene: TRBV5-1
d_gene: NA
j_gene: TRBJ2-7
abundance: NA
CDR3nt: TGCGCCAGCAGCGACCCACAGGGATACTCCTACGAGCAGTACTTC
CDR3aa: CASSDPQGYSYEQYF

v_gene: TRBV6-5
d_gene: TRBD2
j_gene: TRBJ2-5
abundance: NA
CDR3nt: TGTGCCAGCAGTTACTTAGCGGGGGCACAAGAGACCCAGTACTTC
CDR3aa: CASSYLAGAQETQYF

v_gene: TRBV5-5
d_gene: NA
j_gene: TRBJ1-6
abundance: NA
CDR3nt: TGTGCCAGCAGCTTGAGTAGTTCCGGCAGGTCCTATAATTCACCCCTCCACTTT
CDR3aa: CASSLSSSGRSYNSPLHF

v_gene: TRBV5-3
d_gene: TRBD1
j_gene: TRBJ1-4
abundance: NA
CDR3nt: TGTGCCAGAAGCGAAGCGCCCAGGGACAGGGAGGGAGAAAAACTGTTTTTT
CDR3aa: CARSEAPRDREGEKLFF

v_gene: TRBV6-1
d_gene: TRBD1
j_gene: TRBJ1-3
abundance: NA
CDR3nt: TGTGCCAGCAGTGAAGTGGCTGGGACAGGTTTTGGAAACACCATATATTTT
CDR3aa: CASSEVAGTGFGNTIYF

v_gene: TRBV28
d_gene: TRBD2
j_gene: TRBJ2-7
abundance: NA
CDR3nt: TGTGCCAGCAGTTTGGCGGGAGGGACGAACGAGCAGTACTTC
CDR3aa: CASSLAGGTNEQYF

v_gene: TRBV28
d_gene: NA
j_gene: TRBJ2-1
abundance: NA
CDR3nt: TGTGCCAGCAGTCCAGACTCGAATGAGCAGTTCTTC
CDR3aa: CASSPDSNEQFF

v_gene: TRBV6-4
d_gene: NA
j_gene: TRBJ2-1
abundance: NA
CDR3nt: TGTGCCAGCAGTGACGACAGCCACAATGAGCAGTTCTTC
CDR3aa: CASSDDSHNEQFF

v_gene: TRBV25-1
d_gene: TRBD2
j_gene: TRBJ2-4
abundance: NA
CDR3nt: TGTGCCAGCAGTTCCCTCGGGACTAGCGGGTACTATGCTAACATTCAGTACTTC
CDR3aa: CASSSLGTSGYYANIQYF

v_gene: TRBV29-1
d_gene: NA
j_gene: TRBJ1-2
abundance: NA
CDR3nt: TGCAGCGTTGAAGGCGACAGAATGGCCTATGGCTACACCTTC
CDR3aa: CSVEGDRMAYGYTF

v_gene: TRBV5-6
d_gene: TRBD2
j_gene: TRBJ2-1
abundance: NA
CDR3nt: TGTGCCAGCAGCTTGGGCGGCGGGAGCTCCTACAATGAGCAGTTCTTC
CDR3aa: CASSLGGGSSYNEQFF

v_gene: TRBV6-6
d_gene: TRBD2
j_gene: TRBJ2-5
abundance: NA
CDR3nt: TGTGCCAGCAGTCCCGGGAGGGGACAAGAGACCCAGTACTTC
CDR3aa: CASSPGRGQETQYF

v_gene: TRBV7-9
d_gene: NA
j_gene: TRBJ2-7
abundance: NA
CDR3nt: TGTGCCAGCGGGGACTCCGGCTCCTACGAGCAGTACTTC
CDR3aa: CASGDSGSYEQYF

v_gene: TRBV5-6
d_gene: NA
j_gene: TRBJ1-1
abundance: few
CDR3nt: TGTGCCAGCACACTCCGGGGGAGCACTGAAGCTTTCTTT
CDR3aa: CASTLRGSTEAFF

v_gene: TRBV7-9
d_gene: NA
j_gene: TRBJ2-3
abundance: NA
CDR3nt: TGTGCCAGCAGCCAACAAGCAGATACGCAGTATTTT
CDR3aa: CASSQQADTQYF

v_gene: TRBV5-4
d_gene: NA
j_gene: TRBJ2-1
abundance: NA
CDR3nt: TGTGCCAGCAGCCCGGTCCGCAACAGGGTCGATGAGCAGTTCTTC
CDR3aa: CASSPVRNRVDEQFF

v_gene: TRBV6-5
d_gene: TRBD2
j_gene: TRBJ2-7
abundance: NA
CDR3nt: TGTGCCAGCAGTCACCTAGCGGGAGACCCGGACGAGCAGTACTTC
CDR3aa: CASSHLAGDPDEQYF

v_gene: TRBV11-3
d_gene: NA
j_gene: TRBJ2-7
abundance: once
CDR3nt: TGTGCCAGCAGCTTAGACGCCGAGACTTCTCCCTACGAGCAGTACTTC
CDR3aa: CASSLDAETSPYEQYF

v_gene: TRBV7-3
d_gene: NA
j_gene: TRBJ1-4
abundance: NA
CDR3nt: TGTGCCAGCAGCCCACAGATTATAACTAATGAAAAACTGTTTTTT
CDR3aa: CASSPQIITNEKLFF

v_gene: TRBV9
d_gene: TRBD1
j_gene: TRBJ1-3
abundance: NA
CDR3nt: TGTGCCAGCAGCCCTCGAACGGGACAGGGAGGGAACACCATATATTTT
CDR3aa: CASSPRTGQGGNTIYF